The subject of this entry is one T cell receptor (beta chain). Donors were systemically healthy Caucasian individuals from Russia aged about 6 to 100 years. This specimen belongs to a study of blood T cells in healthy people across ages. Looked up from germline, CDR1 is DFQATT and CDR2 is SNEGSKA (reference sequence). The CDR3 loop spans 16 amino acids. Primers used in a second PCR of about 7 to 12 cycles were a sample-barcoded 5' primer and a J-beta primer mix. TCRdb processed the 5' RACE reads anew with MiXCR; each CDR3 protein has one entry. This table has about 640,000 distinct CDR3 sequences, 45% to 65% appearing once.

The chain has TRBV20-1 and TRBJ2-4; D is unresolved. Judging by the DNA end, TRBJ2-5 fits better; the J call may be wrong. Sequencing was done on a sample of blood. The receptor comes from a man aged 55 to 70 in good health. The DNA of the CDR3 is TGCAGTGCTAGAGCGCACCTCTGGGCTCACCAAGAGACCCAGTACTTC. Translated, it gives CSARAHLWAHQETQYF.